Each of the 13 T cell receptor beta chains below was sequenced from the same sample in a study of regulatory T cells in long-lasting Graves disease. To make TCR beta libraries, researchers used iRepertoire HTBI primers and Arm-PCR of CDR3 regions. TCRdb used MiXCR to reprocess the multiplex PCR reads, holding one entry per CDR3 protein. Of hundreds of thousands of distinct CDR3 sequences listed, over 15% are singletons. The time point denotes: newly diagnosed GD, antithyroid drugs for less than 3 months. From RNA extracted from PBMCs, the TCR library was made. These data were also reused for a study on T cells in Graves' hyperthyroidism and ophthalmopathy.

The specimen was peripheral blood mononuclear cells (PBMCs), collected at new diagnosis, from a patient treated with antithyroid drugs. All receptors derive from a man aged 35-49 years with Graves disease.

The gene calls are TRBV18 and TRBJ2-1, with a weak D call TRBD2 (5 bases). Germline V gives CDR1 KGHSH, CDR2 LQKENI. The V end lost 5 bases, the J end lost 0 bases, and 14 bases lay between the germline ends. This CDR3 spans 16 amino acids. This chain's CDR3 is CASSGILVISYNEQFF. The CDR3 nucleotides read TGTGCCAGCTCAGGAATACTAGTGATCTCCTACAATGAGCAGTTCTTC.

V usage is TRBV12-3 or TRBV12-4 and J usage is TRBJ2-1; 9 positions agree with TRBD2. The CDR3 runs 16 residues. The junction had 5 bases not matched to a gene; V was cut back by 1 base and J by 4 bases. DNA for the CDR3: TGTGCCAGCAGTTTAGGGAGCGGGGGGCGTTACAATGAGCAGTTCTTC. Translated: CASSLGSGGRYNEQFF.

This chain connects TRBV28 to TRBJ2-5, with D tentatively TRBD1 or TRBD2 (5 bases each). The CDR3 contains 15 residues. Germline V gene data show CDR1 as MDHEN and CDR2 as SYDVKM. V shed 5 bases and J shed 5 bases, with 18 bases lying between them. The CDR3 nucleotides read TGTGCCAGCAGTGGCCCCCGGGGCAGGACGGAGACCCAGTACTTC. Translating gives CASSGPRGRTETQYF.

This clonotype was observed at least ten times. The gene calls are TRBV20-1 and TRBJ1-5; the D gene is possibly TRBD1 (6 bases). Germline V gives CDR1 DFQATT, CDR2 SNEGSKA (reference sequence). Trimming pared 2 bases from V and 1 base from J, leaving 12 bases between. The CDR3 length is 15 residues. The CDR3 protein is CSARSVGASNQPQHF. The CDR3 DNA reads as TGCAGTGCTAGATCGGTGGGGGCCAGCAATCAGCCCCAGCATTTT.

V and J are TRBV6-1 and TRBJ2-2, with 9 nucleotides matching TRBD2. Germline CDR1 reads MNHNS; CDR2 reads SASEGT. Unmatched junction bases numbered 10, after V lost 7 bases and J lost 4 bases. The CDR3 runs 16 residues. CDR3 sequence (DNA): TGTGCCAGCACCACCCCGGGACTAGCTGGCACCGGGGAGCTGTTTTTT. Its protein product is CASTTPGLAGTGELFF.

This clonotype appeared many times. The rearrangement joins TRBV2 to TRBJ1-5; 8 nucleotides match TRBD1. In germline, CDR1 is SNHLY, CDR2 FYNNEI. CDR3 length equals 15 residues. V dropped 5 bases and J dropped 2; count of bases not matched to a gene: 5. The CDR3 spells CASSPDRAGNQPQHF. CDR3 DNA sequence: TGTGCCAGCAGTCCGGACAGGGCTGGCAATCAGCCCCAGCATTTT.

In its sample, this clonotype was seen once. This chain joins TRBV20-1 and TRBJ1-1; TRBD1 matches 7 bases. This CDR3 region has 15 residues. J lost 4 bases, V lost 5 bases, and 13 bases had no gene match. Germline CDR1 and CDR2: DFQATT and SNEGSKA (reference sequence). Here the CDR3 reads CSAQAKGTAGTEAFF. The CDR3 DNA reads TGCAGTGCTCAGGCGAAAGGGACAGCAGGCACTGAAGCTTTCTTT.

This chain links TRBV4-1 with TRBJ2-3; the match to TRBD2 covers 9 bases. Germline CDR1 reads MGHRA; CDR2 reads YSYEKL. Trimming at V came to 2 bases and at J to 4 bases, leaving 7 bases not matched to a gene. The CDR3 runs 16 residues. The CDR3 sequence is CASSQRRGGRADTQYF. In nucleotides, the CDR3 is TGCGCCAGCAGCCAAAGGCGGGGGGGAAGGGCAGATACGCAGTATTTT.

The chain combines TRBV2 with TRBJ2-7; D remains unclear. Looked up from germline, CDR1 is SNHLY and CDR2 is FYNNEI. The CDR3 extends over 12 amino acids. The V end lost 4 bases, the J end lost 5 bases, and 9 bases lay between the germline ends. This CDR3 reads CASSAGNHEQYF. CDR3 in DNA: TGTGCCAGCAGTGCTGGGAACCACGAGCAGTACTTC.

This rearrangement joins TRBV27 to TRBJ2-7; 10 bases match TRBD1. With V trimmed by 6 bases and J by 6 bases, 11 bases remained unmatched. The V gene's germline CDR1 is MNHEY and CDR2 SMNVEV (reference sequence). The CDR3 has 15 residues. The CDR3 nucleotides are TGTGCCAGCAGGACCACGGGACAGGGGTTTTTCGAGCAGTACTTC. This encodes CASRTTGQGFFEQYF.

This clonotype was seen repeatedly, ten times or more. This chain connects TRBV12-3 or TRBV12-4 to TRBJ2-7; 7 positions agree with TRBD1. The CDR3 is made up of 13 amino acids. V lost 6 bases to trimming and J lost 3 bases; unmatched junction nucleotides: 5. As DNA, the CDR3 is TGTGCCAGCAGACGGGACAGCTACTACGAGCAGTACTTC. This codes for CASRRDSYYEQYF.

The table lists this clonotype with many counts. The genes are TRBV28 and TRBJ1-3; possible D gene TRBD1, 5 bases. Germline assignment: CDR1 MDHEN and CDR2 SYDVKM. V lost 6 bases, J lost 4 bases, and 13 bases lay in between. This CDR3 has 14 residues. This CDR3 is CASRVGDAGNTIYF. CDR3 DNA sequence: TGTGCCAGCAGGGTAGGGGATGCGGGAAACACCATATATTTT.

The V and J genes are TRBV12-5 and TRBJ1-4, with TRBD1 matching 7 bases. Germline trimming cut 5 bases from V and 3 bases from J; bases unmatched to any gene: 3. This CDR3 is built from 14 residues. Per germline, CDR1 LGHNT and CDR2 FRNRAP. The DNA of the CDR3 is TGTGCTAGTGGTCTAGGACAGGCTAATGAAAAACTGTTTTTT. This translates into CASGLGQANEKLFF.